The clone carrying this T cell receptor (beta chain) was seen repeatedly, ten times or more. Its antigen is not known. This entry comes from a study of neurological immune-mediated disorders. Study outcomes and limitations: The study found no CDR3 amino acid sequences shared by expanded clones across subjects, suggesting private repertoires in all groups.

This CDR3 is 16 amino acids long. Per germline, CDR1 KGHDR and CDR2 SFDVKD. V was cut by 3 bases and J by 2 bases, with 12 bases left in between. TCRdb analysed the 5' RACE reads with MiXCR anew, one entry per CDR3 protein. The data show under 85,000 distinct CDR3 sequences, 10% seen once. This clonotype was obtained from a man aged 35 to 55 in good health. The gene calls are TRBV24-1 and TRBJ2-2; D possibly corresponds to TRBD2 (6 bases). Sequencing was performed on PBMCs. CDR3 in amino acids: CATSDRDSLNTGELFF. The CDR3 DNA follows: TGTGCCACCAGTGATCGGGACTCTCTAAACACCGGGGAGCTGTTTTTT.